These 14 T cell receptor beta chains originate from one sample sequenced in a study of vaccination and CD4 T cells after COVID-19. What these receptors recognize is not known. Indicated treatment: approximately 9-day PBMC culture with coronavirus spike peptide pools or control peptides (ViraFEST assay). The Oncomine TCR Beta short-read assay was what sequenced the DNA obtained from cultured CD4+ T cells. TCRdb fed the PCR reads into MiXCR, producing one record per CDR3 protein. The data contain about 25,000 distinct CDR3 sequences, roughly 71% of them seen just once; the ten biggest clones take up 15% to 20%. Sequenced material: CD4+ T cells from blood, cultured in vitro, taken after SARS-CoV-2 vaccination. The receptors shown here come from a human donor who received a COVID-19 vaccine.

V is TRBV7-9 and J is TRBJ1-5; 7 bases agree with TRBD1. V lost 6 bases, J lost 3 bases, and 5 bases stayed unmatched. CDR3 length: 14 amino acids. Germline V lookup: CDR1 SEHNR, CDR2 FQNEAQ (reference sequence). The CDR3 sequence is CASRGTGDNQPQHF. CDR3 nucleotide sequence: TGTGCCAGCAGAGGAACAGGGGACAATCAGCCCCAGCATTTT.

This clonotype is a singleton in its sample. The chain employs TRBV12-3 or TRBV12-4 and TRBJ2-2, with 7 bases identical to TRBD2. The CDR3 spans 16 residues. The ends lost 6 bases at V and 7 bases at J; junction bases unmatched: 14. CDR3 sequence (DNA): TGTGCCAGCAGCCCCTGGGCTAGCGGTACGGGCGGGGAGCTGTTTTTT. Translating gives CASSPWASGTGGELFF.

This clonotype was seen only once. The chain couples TRBV12-3 or TRBV12-4 to TRBJ2-3; 15 bases are shared with TRBD2. V gave up 3 bases and J gave up 3 bases; unmatched junction bases: 4. This CDR3 spans 17 amino acids. CDR3 nucleotide sequence: TGTGCCAGCAGTTTGGGGACTAGCGGGGGGCCAACAGATACGCAGTATTTT. Amino acid sequence: CASSLGTSGGPTDTQYF.

The V and J genes are TRBV20-1 and TRBJ2-3; 16 bases agree with TRBD2. Germline V gene data show CDR1 as DFQATT and CDR2 as SNEGSKA (reference sequence). V dropped 5 bases and J dropped 5; count of bases not matched to a gene: 4. The CDR3 contains 15 residues. DNA for the CDR3: TGCAGTGCTGGGACTAGCGGGGGGGAGGAAGATACGCAGTATTTT. It specifies CSAGTSGGEEDTQYF.

The chain recombines TRBV28 with TRBJ1-1; tentative D call: TRBD1 (6 bases). This CDR3 comprises 13 residues. In germline, CDR1 is MDHEN, CDR2 SYDVKM. The V end was cut by 5 bases, the J end by 8 bases, with 15 bases between. The DNA for the CDR3 is TGTGCCAGCAGTCCCCCCGCACAGGGCGAAGCTTTCTTT. It yields the protein CASSPPAQGEAFF.

This clonotype turned up a few times. The chain uses TRBV7-9 and TRBJ2-2; D not certain. Germline CDR1 is SEHNR and CDR2 is FQNEAQ (reference sequence). V lost 5 bases and J 8 bases, leaving 12 bases between the germline ends. This CDR3 spans 13 amino acids. For the CDR3, the DNA is TGTGCCAGCAGCGAGCAAAATGCAGGGGAGCTGTTTTTT. Residues: CASSEQNAGELFF.

The chain has TRBV5-4 and TRBJ2-6, with D unresolved. The V end lost 4 bases, the J end lost 3 bases, and 11 bases lay between the germline ends. The CDR3 runs 15 residues. Germline V gene lookup returns CDR1 SGHNT and CDR2 YYREEE (reference sequence). CDR3 in amino acids: CASSRTLVGANVLTF. CDR3 bases: TGTGCCAGCAGCCGGACGCTAGTTGGGGCCAACGTCCTGACTTTC.

This sequence joins TRBV5-4 and TRBJ1-2; D is possibly TRBD1 (5 bases). This CDR3 has 13 residues. Germline assignment: CDR1 SGHNT and CDR2 YYREEE (reference sequence). V gave up 4 bases and J gave up 3 bases, with 10 bases separating them. CDR3 residues: CASSLDSDYGYTF. The CDR3 DNA reads TGTGCCAGCAGCCTAGACAGCGACTATGGCTACACCTTC.

The V gene is TRBV6-5, the J gene TRBJ1-1; the D is unclear. CDR1 and CDR2 (germline): MNHEY, SVGAGI. V was trimmed by 2 bases and J by 1 base, leaving 5 bases between them. This CDR3 is built from 13 residues. Here the CDR3 DNA reads TGTGCCAGCAGTTACAGGACGAACACTGAAGCTTTCTTT. It encodes CASSYRTNTEAFF.

This rearrangement joins TRBV20-1 to TRBJ2-3, with D perhaps being TRBD1 or TRBD2 (6 bases each). The CDR3 runs 14 residues. V was trimmed by 6 bases and J by 6 bases, leaving 19 bases between them. Germline CDR1 and CDR2: DFQATT and SNEGSKA (reference sequence). As DNA, the CDR3 is TGCAGTGCCCGAGACAGGAGGGACGTCGATACGCAGTATTTT. Protein: CSARDRRDVDTQYF.

This clonotype turned up a few times. V and J are TRBV12-5 and TRBJ1-5, with D possibly being TRBD1 (5 bases). The CDR3 consists of 14 residues. Germline V CDR1 and CDR2: LGHNT, FRNRAP. Trimming cost V 1 base and J 2 bases, with 6 bases left between them. CDR3 loop: CASGLGGGNQPQHF. The CDR3 region has the DNA TGTGCTAGTGGTTTGGGGGGGGGCAATCAGCCCCAGCATTTT.

The chain links TRBV20-1 to TRBJ1-1; D remains ambiguous. Per the germline V gene, CDR1 is DFQATT and CDR2 is SNEGSKA (reference sequence). The CDR3 contains 12 residues. The V end lost 5 bases, the J end lost 3 bases, and 10 bases lay between the germline ends. CDR3 region: CSAVDTDTEAFF. The CDR3 bases are TGCAGTGCTGTCGACACCGACACTGAAGCTTTCTTT.

The chain joins TRBV20-1 to TRBJ2-7, with 9 positions matching TRBD2. Germline trimming cut 3 bases from V and 3 bases from J; bases unmatched to any gene: 0. This CDR3 region has 12 residues. Germline V gene lookup returns CDR1 DFQATT and CDR2 SNEGSKA (reference sequence). This CDR3 reads CSARTSGYEQYF. The CDR3, as DNA: TGCAGTGCTAGGACTAGCGGCTACGAGCAGTACTTC.

This chain uses TRBV10-3 with TRBJ2-5, with TRBD2 matching 8 bases. The CDR3 is 14 residues long. In germline, CDR1 is ENHRY, CDR2 SYGVKD. With V trimmed by 6 bases and J by 5 bases, 8 bases remained unmatched. The CDR3 nucleotides read TGTGCCATCAGCTCTATAGCGGGGCGGGAGACCCAGTACTTC. Its translation is CAISSIAGRETQYF.